This T cell receptor (beta chain) was captured by sequencing in a study of radiotherapy plus CTLA-4 blockade in lung cancer. V lost 3 bases to trimming and J lost 0 bases, with 6 bases between them. CDR1 is SGHRS, CDR2 YFSETQ, per germline. The CDR3 has 13 amino acids. The data were produced by immunoSEQ multiplex PCR, yet TCRdb's version contains in-frame clones alone and is incomplete. The data contain 25,000 to 30,000 clones, about 77% of them singletons. This sequence originates from a human donor with non-small cell lung cancer that progressed on radiotherapy plus ipilimumab. Sequencing was performed on peripheral blood, taken from a patient treated with radiotherapy plus ipilimumab. The rearrangement uses TRBV5-1 and TRBJ2-5; TRBD2 is a possible D gene (6 bases). The CDR3 spells CASSWGDQETQYF. DNA of the CDR3: TGCGCCAGCAGCTGGGGGGACCAAGAGACCCAGTACTTC.